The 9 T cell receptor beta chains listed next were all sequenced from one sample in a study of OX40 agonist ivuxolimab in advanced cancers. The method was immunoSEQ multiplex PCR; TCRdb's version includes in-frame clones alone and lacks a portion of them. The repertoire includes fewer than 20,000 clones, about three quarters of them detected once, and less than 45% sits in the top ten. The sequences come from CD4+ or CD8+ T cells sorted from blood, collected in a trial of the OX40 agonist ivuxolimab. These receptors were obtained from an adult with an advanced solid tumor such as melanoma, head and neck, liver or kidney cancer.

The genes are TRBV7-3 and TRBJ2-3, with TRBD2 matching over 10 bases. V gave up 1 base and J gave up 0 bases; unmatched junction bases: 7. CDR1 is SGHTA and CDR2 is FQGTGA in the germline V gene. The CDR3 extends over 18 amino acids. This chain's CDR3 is CASSLNRVAGGSTDTQYF. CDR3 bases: TGTGCCAGCAGCTTAAATCGGGTAGCGGGAGGTAGCACAGATACGCAGTATTTT.

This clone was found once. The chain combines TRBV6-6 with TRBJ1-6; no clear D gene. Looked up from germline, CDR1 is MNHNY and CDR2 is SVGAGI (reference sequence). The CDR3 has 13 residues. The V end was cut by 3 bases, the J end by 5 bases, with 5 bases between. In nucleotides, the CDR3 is TGTGCCAGCAGTTATTTGGATAATTCACCCCTCCACTTT. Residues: CASSYLDNSPLHF.

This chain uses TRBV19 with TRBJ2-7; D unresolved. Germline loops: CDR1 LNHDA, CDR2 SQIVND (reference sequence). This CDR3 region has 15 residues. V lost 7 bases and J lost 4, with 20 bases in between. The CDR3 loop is CASTHPRVGLYEQYF. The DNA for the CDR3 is TGTGCCAGTACCCACCCCCGGGTAGGGCTTTACGAGCAGTACTTC.

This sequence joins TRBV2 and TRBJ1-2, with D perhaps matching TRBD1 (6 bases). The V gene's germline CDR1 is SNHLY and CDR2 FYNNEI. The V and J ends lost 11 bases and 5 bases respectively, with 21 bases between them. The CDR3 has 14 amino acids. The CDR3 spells CARGGFDRLYGYTF. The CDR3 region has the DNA TGTGCCCGGGGTGGTTTTGACAGGTTATATGGCTACACCTTC.

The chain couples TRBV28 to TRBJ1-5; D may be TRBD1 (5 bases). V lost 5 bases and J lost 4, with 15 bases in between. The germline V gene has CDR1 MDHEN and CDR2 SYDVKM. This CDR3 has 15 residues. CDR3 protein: CASSAQGIGNQPQHF. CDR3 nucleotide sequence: TGTGCCAGCAGTGCTCAGGGTATCGGGAATCAGCCCCAGCATTTT.

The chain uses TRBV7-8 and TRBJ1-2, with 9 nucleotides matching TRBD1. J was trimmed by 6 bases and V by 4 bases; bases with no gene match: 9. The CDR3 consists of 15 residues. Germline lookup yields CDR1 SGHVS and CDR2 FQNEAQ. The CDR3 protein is CASSSPGQGVNGYTF. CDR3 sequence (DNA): TGTGCCAGCAGCTCACCGGGACAGGGTGTAAATGGCTACACCTTC. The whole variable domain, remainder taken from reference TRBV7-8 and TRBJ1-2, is GAGVSQSPRYKVAKRGQDVALRCDPISGHVSLFWYQQALGQGPEFLTYFQNEAQLDKSGLPSDRFFAERPEGSVSTLKIQRTQQEDSAVYLCASSSPGQGVNGYTFGSGTRLTVV.

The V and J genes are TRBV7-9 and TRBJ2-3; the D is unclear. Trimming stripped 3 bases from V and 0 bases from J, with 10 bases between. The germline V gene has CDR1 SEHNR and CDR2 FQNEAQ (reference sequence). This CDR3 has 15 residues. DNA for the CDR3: TGTGCCAGCAGCTTCGATATGGACAGCACAGATACGCAGTATTTT. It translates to CASSFDMDSTDTQYF.

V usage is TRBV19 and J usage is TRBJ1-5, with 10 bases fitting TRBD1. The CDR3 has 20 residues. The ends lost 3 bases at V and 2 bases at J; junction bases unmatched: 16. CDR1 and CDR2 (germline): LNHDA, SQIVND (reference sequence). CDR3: CASSIIYPGQGSEGNQPQHF. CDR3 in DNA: TGTGCCAGTAGTATCATCTACCCGGGACAGGGGTCGGAGGGCAATCAGCCCCAGCATTTT.

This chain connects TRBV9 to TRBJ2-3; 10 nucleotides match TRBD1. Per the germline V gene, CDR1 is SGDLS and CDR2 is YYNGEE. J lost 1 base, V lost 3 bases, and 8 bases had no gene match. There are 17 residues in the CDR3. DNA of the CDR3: TGTGCCAGCAGCGAGGGGGACAGGGGAACAGGCACAGATACGCAGTATTTT. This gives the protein CASSEGDRGTGTDTQYF. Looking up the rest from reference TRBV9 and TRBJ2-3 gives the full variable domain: DSGVTQTPKHLITATGQRVTLRCSPRSGDLSVYWYQQSLDQGLQFLIQYYNGEERAKGNILERFSAQQFPDLHSELNLSSLELGDSALYFCASSEGDRGTGTDTQYFGPGTRLTVL.